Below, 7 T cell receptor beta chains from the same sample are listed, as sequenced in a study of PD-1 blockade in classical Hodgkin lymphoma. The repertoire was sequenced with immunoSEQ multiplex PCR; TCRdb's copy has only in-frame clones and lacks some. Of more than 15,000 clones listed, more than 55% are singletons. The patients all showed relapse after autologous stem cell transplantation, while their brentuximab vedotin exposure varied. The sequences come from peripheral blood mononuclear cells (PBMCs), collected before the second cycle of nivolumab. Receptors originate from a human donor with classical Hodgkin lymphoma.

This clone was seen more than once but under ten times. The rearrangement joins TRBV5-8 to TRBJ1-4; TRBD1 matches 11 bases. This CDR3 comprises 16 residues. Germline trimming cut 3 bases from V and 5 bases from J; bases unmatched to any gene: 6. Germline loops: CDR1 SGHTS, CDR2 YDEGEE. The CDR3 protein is CASSWGTGGINEKLFF. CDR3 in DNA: TGTGCCAGCAGCTGGGGGACAGGGGGGATCAATGAAAAACTGTTTTTT.

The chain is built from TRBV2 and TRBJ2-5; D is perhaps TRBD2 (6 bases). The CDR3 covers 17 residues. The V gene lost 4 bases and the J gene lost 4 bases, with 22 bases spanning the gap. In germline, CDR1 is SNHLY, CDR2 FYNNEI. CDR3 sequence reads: CASSGNPKREEGETQYF. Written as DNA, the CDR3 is TGTGCCAGCAGTGGTAATCCGAAAAGGGAGGAGGGAGAGACCCAGTACTTC.

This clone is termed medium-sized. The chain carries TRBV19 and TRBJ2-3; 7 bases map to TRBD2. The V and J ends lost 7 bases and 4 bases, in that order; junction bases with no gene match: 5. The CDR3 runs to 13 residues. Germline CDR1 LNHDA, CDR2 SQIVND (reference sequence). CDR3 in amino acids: CASNRGGPDTQYF. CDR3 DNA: TGTGCCAGTAACCGCGGGGGACCAGATACGCAGTATTTT.

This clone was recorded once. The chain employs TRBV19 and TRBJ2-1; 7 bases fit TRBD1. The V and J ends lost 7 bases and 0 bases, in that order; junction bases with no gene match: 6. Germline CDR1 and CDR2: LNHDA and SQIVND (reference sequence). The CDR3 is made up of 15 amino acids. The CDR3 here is CASTSTGSSYNEQFF. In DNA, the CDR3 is TGTGCCAGTACCTCGACAGGGAGCTCCTACAATGAGCAGTTCTTC.

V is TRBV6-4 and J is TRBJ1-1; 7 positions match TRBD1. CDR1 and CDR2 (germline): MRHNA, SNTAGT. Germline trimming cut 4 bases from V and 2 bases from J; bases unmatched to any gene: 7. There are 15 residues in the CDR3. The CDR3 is CASSVRPGGNTEAFF. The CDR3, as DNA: TGTGCCAGCAGTGTTCGTCCAGGGGGTAACACTGAAGCTTTCTTT.

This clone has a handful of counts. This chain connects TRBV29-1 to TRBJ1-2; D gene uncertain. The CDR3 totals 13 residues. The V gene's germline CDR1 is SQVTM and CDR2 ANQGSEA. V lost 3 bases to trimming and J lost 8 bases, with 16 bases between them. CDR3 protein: CSVDRIGTLGYTF. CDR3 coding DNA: TGCAGCGTTGACCGAATTGGCACGCTCGGCTACACCTTC. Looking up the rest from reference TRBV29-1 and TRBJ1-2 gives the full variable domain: SAVISQKPSRDICQRGTSLTIQCQVDSQVTMMFWYRQQPGQSLTLIATANQGSEATYESGFVIDKFPISRPNLTFSTLTVSNMSPEDSSIYLCSVDRIGTLGYTFGSGTRLTVV.

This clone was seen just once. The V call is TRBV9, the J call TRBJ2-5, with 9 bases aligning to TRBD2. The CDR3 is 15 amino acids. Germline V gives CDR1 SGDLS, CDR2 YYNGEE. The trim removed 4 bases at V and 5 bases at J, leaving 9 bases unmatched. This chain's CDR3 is CASSTGTSNRETQYF. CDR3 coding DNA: TGTGCCAGCAGCACGGGGACTAGCAATAGGGAGACCCAGTACTTC.